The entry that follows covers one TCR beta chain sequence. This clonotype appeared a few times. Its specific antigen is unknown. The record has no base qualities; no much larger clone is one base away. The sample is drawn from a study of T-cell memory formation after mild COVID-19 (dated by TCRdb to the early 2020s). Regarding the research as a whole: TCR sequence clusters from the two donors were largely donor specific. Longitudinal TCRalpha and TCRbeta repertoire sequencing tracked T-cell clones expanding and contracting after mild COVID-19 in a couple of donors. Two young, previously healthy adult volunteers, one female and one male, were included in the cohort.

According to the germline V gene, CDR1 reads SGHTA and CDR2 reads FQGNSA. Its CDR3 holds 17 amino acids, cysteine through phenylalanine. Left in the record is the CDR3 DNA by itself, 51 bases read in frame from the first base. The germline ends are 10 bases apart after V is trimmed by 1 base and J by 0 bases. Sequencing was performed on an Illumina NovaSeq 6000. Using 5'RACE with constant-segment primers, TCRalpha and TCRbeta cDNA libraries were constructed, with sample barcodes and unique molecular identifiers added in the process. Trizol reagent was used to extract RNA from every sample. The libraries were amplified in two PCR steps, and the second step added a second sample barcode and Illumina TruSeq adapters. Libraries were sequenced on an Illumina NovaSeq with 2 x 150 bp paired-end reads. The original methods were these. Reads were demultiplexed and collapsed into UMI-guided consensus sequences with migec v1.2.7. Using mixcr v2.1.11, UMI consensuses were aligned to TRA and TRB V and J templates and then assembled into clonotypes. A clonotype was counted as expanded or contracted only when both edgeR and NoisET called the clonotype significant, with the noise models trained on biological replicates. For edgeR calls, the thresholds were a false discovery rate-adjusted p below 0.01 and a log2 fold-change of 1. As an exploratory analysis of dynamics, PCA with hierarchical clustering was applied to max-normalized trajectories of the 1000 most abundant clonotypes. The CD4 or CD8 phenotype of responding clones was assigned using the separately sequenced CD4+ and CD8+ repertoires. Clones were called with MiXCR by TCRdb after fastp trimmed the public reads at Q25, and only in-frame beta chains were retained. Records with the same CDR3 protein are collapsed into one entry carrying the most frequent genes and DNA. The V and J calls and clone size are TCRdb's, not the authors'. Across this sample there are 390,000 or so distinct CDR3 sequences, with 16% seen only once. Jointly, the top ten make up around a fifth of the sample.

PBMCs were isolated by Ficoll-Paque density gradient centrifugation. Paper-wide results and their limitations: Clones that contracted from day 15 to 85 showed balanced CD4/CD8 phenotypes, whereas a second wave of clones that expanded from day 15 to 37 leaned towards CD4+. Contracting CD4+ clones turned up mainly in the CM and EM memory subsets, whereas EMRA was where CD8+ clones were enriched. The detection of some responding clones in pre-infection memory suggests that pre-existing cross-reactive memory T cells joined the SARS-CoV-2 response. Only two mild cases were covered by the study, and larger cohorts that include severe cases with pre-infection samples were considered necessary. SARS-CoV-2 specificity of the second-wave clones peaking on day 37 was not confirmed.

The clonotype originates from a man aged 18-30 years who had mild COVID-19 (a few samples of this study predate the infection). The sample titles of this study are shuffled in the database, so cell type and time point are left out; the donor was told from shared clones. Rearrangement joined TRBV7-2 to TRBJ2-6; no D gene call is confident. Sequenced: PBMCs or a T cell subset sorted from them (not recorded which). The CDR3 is CASSLDVLSSGANVLTF. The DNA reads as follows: TGTGCCAGCAGCTTAGACGTACTCAGCTCTGGGGCCAACGTCCTGACTTTC.